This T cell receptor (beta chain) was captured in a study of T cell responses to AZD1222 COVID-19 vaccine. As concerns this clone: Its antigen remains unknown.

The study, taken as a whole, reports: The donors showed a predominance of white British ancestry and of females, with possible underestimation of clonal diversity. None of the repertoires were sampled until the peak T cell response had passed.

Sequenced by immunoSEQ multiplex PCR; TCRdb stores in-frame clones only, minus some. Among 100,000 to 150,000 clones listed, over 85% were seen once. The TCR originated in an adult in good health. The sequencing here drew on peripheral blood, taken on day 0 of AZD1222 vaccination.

The CDR3 nucleotides read TGTGCCAGCAGCTTAGGGCGGGGGAGGAACAATGGCTACACCTTC. Translation gives CASSLGRGRNNGYTF. This rearrangement joins TRBV7-8 to TRBJ1-2, with D possibly TRBD1 on 5 matching bases. The CDR3 length is 15 residues. Germline values: CDR1 SGHVS, CDR2 FQNEAQ. V gave up 1 base and J gave up 6 bases, with 15 bases separating them.